A single T cell receptor beta chain is shown here with its context. Its antigen remains unidentified. J was trimmed by 0 bases and V by 7 bases; bases with no gene match: 3. The V gene's germline CDR1 is SQVTM and CDR2 ANQGSEA. This CDR3 region has 14 residues. The data were produced by immunoSEQ multiplex PCR, yet TCRdb's version contains in-frame clones alone and is incomplete. The data contain over 80,000 clones, roughly 89% of them singletons. The data belong to a study of glioma-infiltrating T cells after dendritic cell vaccination. No glioblastoma patient carried an isocitrate dehydrogenase mutation. Study observations and caveats: Higher pretreatment TIL content predicted longer progression-free time and survival.

This TCR came from a human donor with glioblastoma. The chain joins TRBV29-1 to TRBJ2-5, with TRBD2 identical over 12 bases. Sample: blood, taken before dendritic cell vaccination. The DNA for the CDR3 is TGCAGCGCTCGGACTAGCGGGAACCAAGAGACCCAGTACTTC. Residues: CSARTSGNQETQYF.